Listed below are T cell receptor beta chains from one sample, sequenced in a study of blood T cell repertoires in COVID-19. Here immunoSEQ multiplex PCR was the method, and the copy in TCRdb shows in-frame clones only, minus some. The sample consists of some 320,000 clones, roughly 85% of them appearing once. Input material: peripheral blood. The receptors were sampled from a human donor in a cohort sampled during active COVID-19. Each CDR3 is given with its conserved first and last residue. Each record gives: clone size, CDR3 length, V gene, J gene, D gene, CDR3 protein, CDR3 DNA. The D gene is left open where the match is weak. Not all rows give a size; the values are once, few, many and, for expanded clones, a class.

clone_size: .
cdr3_length: 14
v_call: TRBV30
j_call: TRBJ2-3
d_call: .
cdr3_aa: CAWSVQGLQGTQYF
cdr3_nt: TGTGCCTGGAGTGTTCAGGGGCTTCAGGGGACGCAGTATTTT

clone_size: .
cdr3_length: 14
v_call: TRBV5-8
j_call: TRBJ2-3
d_call: .
cdr3_aa: CASLSRGHTDTQYF
cdr3_nt: TGTGCCAGCTTAAGTAGGGGACACACAGATACGCAGTATTTT

clone_size: .
cdr3_length: 12
v_call: TRBV12-3/TRBV12-4
j_call: TRBJ2-7
d_call: TRBD1
cdr3_aa: CASGQGGNEQYF
cdr3_nt: TGTGCCAGCGGACAGGGTGGAAACGAGCAGTACTTC

clone_size: .
cdr3_length: 17
v_call: TRBV23-1
j_call: TRBJ1-5
d_call: .
cdr3_aa: CASNPTGPLWSNQPQHF
cdr3_nt: TGCGCCAGCAACCCCACGGGTCCCCTTTGGAGCAATCAGCCCCAGCATTTT

clone_size: .
cdr3_length: 12
v_call: TRBV6-5
j_call: TRBJ1-2
d_call: TRBD1
cdr3_aa: CASRRGQGAYTF
cdr3_nt: TGTGCCAGCAGGCGGGGACAGGGGGCCTACACCTTC

clone_size: once
cdr3_length: 16
v_call: TRBV7-2
j_call: TRBJ2-7
d_call: TRBD2
cdr3_aa: CASSLGGAGGPYEQYF
cdr3_nt: TGTGCCAGCAGCTTAGGGGGAGCGGGGGGGCCGTACGAGCAGTACTTC

clone_size: .
cdr3_length: 13
v_call: TRBV6-5
j_call: TRBJ2-7
d_call: .
cdr3_aa: CASSYLSGWEQYF
cdr3_nt: TGTGCCAGCAGTTACTTGTCAGGGTGGGAGCAGTACTTC

clone_size: .
cdr3_length: 14
v_call: TRBV19
j_call: TRBJ1-2
d_call: TRBD1
cdr3_aa: CASTTRDRGYGYTF
cdr3_nt: TGTGCCAGTACTACGCGGGACAGGGGGTATGGCTACACCTTC

clone_size: .
cdr3_length: 13
v_call: TRBV30
j_call: TRBJ1-1
d_call: .
cdr3_aa: CAWSQGLLTEAFF
cdr3_nt: TGTGCCTGGAGTCAGGGGCTCCTTACTGAAGCTTTCTTT

clone_size: .
cdr3_length: 17
v_call: TRBV24-1
j_call: TRBJ2-7
d_call: TRBD1
cdr3_aa: CATSDSGQGELVYEQYF
cdr3_nt: TGTGCCACCAGTGATTCAGGACAGGGGGAATTGGTATACGAGCAGTACTTC

clone_size: .
cdr3_length: 14
v_call: TRBV27
j_call: TRBJ1-5
d_call: TRBD1
cdr3_aa: CASRDGQGNQPQHF
cdr3_nt: TGTGCCAGCAGGGATGGACAGGGTAATCAGCCCCAGCATTTT

clone_size: .
cdr3_length: 14
v_call: TRBV24-1
j_call: TRBJ1-5
d_call: .
cdr3_aa: CATSDGSPNQPQHF
cdr3_nt: TGTGCCACCAGTGATGGCAGTCCGAATCAGCCCCAGCATTTT

clone_size: .
cdr3_length: 16
v_call: TRBV5-4
j_call: TRBJ2-3
d_call: .
cdr3_aa: CASSSPPGPGADTQYF
cdr3_nt: TGTGCCAGCAGCTCCCCCCCGGGGCCGGGGGCAGATACGCAGTATTTT

clone_size: .
cdr3_length: 12
v_call: TRBV2
j_call: TRBJ2-3
d_call: .
cdr3_aa: CASSTSLDTQYF
cdr3_nt: TGTGCCAGCAGTACTAGCTTGGATACGCAGTATTTT

clone_size: .
cdr3_length: 15
v_call: TRBV5-4
j_call: TRBJ2-1
d_call: TRBD2
cdr3_aa: CASSLGIAGGREQFF
cdr3_nt: TGTGCCAGCAGCTTGGGGATAGCGGGGGGTCGTGAGCAGTTCTTC

clone_size: .
cdr3_length: 14
v_call: TRBV6-5
j_call: TRBJ2-7
d_call: .
cdr3_aa: CASSYFQGWYEQYF
cdr3_nt: TGTGCCAGCAGTTATTTCCAGGGTTGGTACGAGCAGTACTTC

clone_size: .
cdr3_length: 16
v_call: TRBV3-1/TRBV3-2
j_call: TRBJ2-3
d_call: TRBD2
cdr3_aa: CASSRIVAGGGGTQYF
cdr3_nt: TGTGCCAGCAGCCGAATAGTAGCGGGGGGAGGAGGTACGCAGTATTTT

clone_size: once
cdr3_length: 15
v_call: TRBV10-2
j_call: TRBJ1-5
d_call: .
cdr3_aa: CASSEHSPVNQPQHF
cdr3_nt: TGCGCCAGCAGTGAACACAGTCCAGTGAATCAGCCCCAGCATTTT

clone_size: .
cdr3_length: 15
v_call: TRBV7-3
j_call: TRBJ2-1
d_call: TRBD1
cdr3_aa: CASSLNKGAYNEQFF
cdr3_nt: TGTGCCAGCAGCTTAAATAAGGGGGCGTACAATGAGCAGTTCTTC

clone_size: .
cdr3_length: 20
v_call: TRBV27
j_call: TRBJ1-5
d_call: TRBD1
cdr3_aa: CASSLAPFSGTGAPVRPQHF
cdr3_nt: TGTGCCAGCAGTTTGGCGCCTTTCTCCGGGACAGGGGCCCCTGTTCGGCCCCAGCATTTT

clone_size: .
cdr3_length: 12
v_call: TRBV7-9
j_call: TRBJ2-5
d_call: .
cdr3_aa: CASSLIVETQYF
cdr3_nt: TGTGCCAGCAGCTTAATAGTTGAGACCCAGTACTTC

clone_size: .
cdr3_length: 16
v_call: TRBV7-9
j_call: TRBJ1-1
d_call: .
cdr3_aa: CASTDSKAGRRTEAFF
cdr3_nt: TGTGCCAGCACCGACTCAAAGGCAGGGAGGAGAACTGAAGCTTTCTTT

clone_size: .
cdr3_length: 15
v_call: TRBV7-9
j_call: TRBJ1-4
d_call: TRBD1
cdr3_aa: CASSLGGQGDEKLFF
cdr3_nt: TGTGCCAGCAGCTTAGGTGGACAGGGGGATGAAAAACTGTTTTTT

clone_size: .
cdr3_length: 16
v_call: TRBV7-2
j_call: TRBJ2-7
d_call: TRBD2
cdr3_aa: CASSLVARGSSYEQYF
cdr3_nt: TGTGCCAGCAGCTTAGTGGCGCGGGGGAGCTCCTACGAGCAGTACTTC

clone_size: .
cdr3_length: 14
v_call: TRBV18
j_call: TRBJ1-4
d_call: .
cdr3_aa: CASSPYRDPAKLFF
cdr3_nt: TGTGCCAGCTCACCTTACAGGGACCCGGCCAAACTGTTTTTT

clone_size: .
cdr3_length: 15
v_call: TRBV6-5
j_call: TRBJ1-3
d_call: TRBD1
cdr3_aa: CASRLQGISGNTIYF
cdr3_nt: TGTGCCAGCAGGTTACAGGGGATCTCTGGAAACACCATATATTTT

clone_size: few
cdr3_length: 18
v_call: TRBV4-1
j_call: TRBJ1-6
d_call: TRBD1
cdr3_aa: CASSQAPQKGQGNSPLHF
cdr3_nt: TGCGCCAGCAGCCAAGCCCCGCAGAAGGGACAGGGGAATTCACCCCTCCACTTT

clone_size: .
cdr3_length: 18
v_call: TRBV7-3
j_call: TRBJ2-6
d_call: TRBD1
cdr3_aa: CASSLRDRGGSGANVLTF
cdr3_nt: TGTGCCAGCAGCCTTCGGGACAGGGGAGGGTCTGGGGCCAACGTCCTGACTTTC

clone_size: .
cdr3_length: 18
v_call: TRBV19
j_call: TRBJ2-6
d_call: .
cdr3_aa: CASSIRQGILSGANVLTF
cdr3_nt: TGTGCCAGTAGTATCCGGCAGGGAATTCTCTCTGGGGCCAACGTCCTGACTTTC

clone_size: .
cdr3_length: 15
v_call: TRBV10-3
j_call: TRBJ1-5
d_call: TRBD1
cdr3_aa: CAISGGQGSNQPQHF
cdr3_nt: TGTGCCATCAGTGGGGGACAGGGGAGCAATCAGCCCCAGCATTTT

clone_size: .
cdr3_length: 16
v_call: TRBV14
j_call: TRBJ2-7
d_call: .
cdr3_aa: CASSQGEGDWPYEQYF
cdr3_nt: TGTGCCAGCAGCCAAGGGGAGGGGGACTGGCCTTACGAGCAGTACTTC

clone_size: .
cdr3_length: 14
v_call: TRBV5-5
j_call: TRBJ2-7
d_call: TRBD1
cdr3_aa: CASSTGTGSYEQYF
cdr3_nt: TGTGCCAGCAGTACCGGGACAGGATCTTACGAGCAGTACTTC

clone_size: once
cdr3_length: 16
v_call: TRBV24-1
j_call: TRBJ2-2
d_call: TRBD1
cdr3_aa: CATSDLGQANTGELFF
cdr3_nt: TGTGCCACCAGTGATCTCGGACAGGCGAACACCGGGGAGCTGTTTTTT

clone_size: .
cdr3_length: 17
v_call: TRBV24-1
j_call: TRBJ2-7
d_call: TRBD1
cdr3_aa: CATSDRTGSDCSYEQYF
cdr3_nt: TGTGCCACCAGTGATCGGACAGGGTCCGACTGCTCCTACGAGCAGTACTTC

clone_size: .
cdr3_length: 14
v_call: TRBV9
j_call: TRBJ2-3
d_call: .
cdr3_aa: CASSDGGGGDTQYF
cdr3_nt: TGTGCCAGCAGCGACGGGGGAGGCGGAGATACGCAGTATTTT

clone_size: .
cdr3_length: 15
v_call: TRBV6-5
j_call: TRBJ1-6
d_call: .
cdr3_aa: CASSAQGSYNSPLHF
cdr3_nt: TGTGCCAGCAGCGCTCAGGGCTCCTATAATTCACCCCTCCACTTT

clone_size: .
cdr3_length: 13
v_call: TRBV12-3/TRBV12-4
j_call: TRBJ2-5
d_call: TRBD2
cdr3_aa: CASSFGTRETQYF
cdr3_nt: TGTGCCAGCAGCTTCGGGACTAGGGAGACCCAGTACTTC

clone_size: once
cdr3_length: 13
v_call: TRBV19
j_call: TRBJ2-1
d_call: TRBD1
cdr3_aa: CASRGQNYNEQFF
cdr3_nt: TGTGCCAGTAGGGGACAGAACTACAATGAGCAGTTCTTC

clone_size: .
cdr3_length: 18
v_call: TRBV5-8
j_call: TRBJ2-5
d_call: TRBD2
cdr3_aa: CASSLFVLAGAKVETQYF
cdr3_nt: TGTGCCAGCAGCTTGTTCGTACTAGCGGGGGCCAAGGTTGAGACCCAGTACTTC

clone_size: .
cdr3_length: 15
v_call: TRBV2
j_call: TRBJ2-3
d_call: TRBD2
cdr3_aa: CATTSGGASTDTQYF
cdr3_nt: TGTGCCACGACTAGCGGGGGCGCTAGCACAGATACGCAGTATTTT

clone_size: .
cdr3_length: 14
v_call: TRBV27
j_call: TRBJ1-1
d_call: TRBD1
cdr3_aa: CASYLTGGFTEAFF
cdr3_nt: TGTGCCAGCTATTTGACAGGGGGCTTCACTGAAGCTTTCTTT

clone_size: .
cdr3_length: 15
v_call: TRBV5-6
j_call: TRBJ2-5
d_call: TRBD1
cdr3_aa: CASSEQTGAQETQYF
cdr3_nt: TGTGCCAGCAGCGAACAGACAGGGGCTCAAGAGACCCAGTACTTC

clone_size: .
cdr3_length: 15
v_call: TRBV30
j_call: TRBJ2-2
d_call: .
cdr3_aa: CAWVSGRANTGELFF
cdr3_nt: TGTGCCTGGGTTAGCGGCAGGGCGAACACCGGGGAGCTGTTTTTT

clone_size: few
cdr3_length: 13
v_call: TRBV11-2
j_call: TRBJ2-3
d_call: .
cdr3_aa: CASSRHNTDTQYF
cdr3_nt: TGTGCCAGCAGCCGACATAACACAGATACGCAGTATTTT

clone_size: .
cdr3_length: 15
v_call: TRBV11-3
j_call: TRBJ2-1
d_call: .
cdr3_aa: CASSLQGTPYNEQFF
cdr3_nt: TGTGCCAGCAGCCTACAGGGGACTCCCTACAATGAGCAGTTCTTC

clone_size: .
cdr3_length: 15
v_call: TRBV6-5
j_call: TRBJ1-4
d_call: TRBD1
cdr3_aa: CASRAGTGLREKLFF
cdr3_nt: TGTGCCAGCAGGGCAGGGACAGGGCTCCGTGAAAAACTGTTTTTT

clone_size: .
cdr3_length: 13
v_call: TRBV7-8
j_call: TRBJ1-6
d_call: TRBD1
cdr3_aa: CASSSGQGGTLHF
cdr3_nt: TGTGCCAGCAGCTCGGGACAGGGAGGCACCCTCCACTTT

clone_size: .
cdr3_length: 14
v_call: TRBV9
j_call: TRBJ2-7
d_call: TRBD1
cdr3_aa: CASSLSTGDYEQYF
cdr3_nt: TGTGCCAGCAGCCTTTCGACAGGGGACTACGAGCAGTACTTC

clone_size: .
cdr3_length: 12
v_call: TRBV5-1
j_call: TRBJ2-7
d_call: .
cdr3_aa: CASGPGAYEQYF
cdr3_nt: TGCGCCAGCGGCCCCGGAGCCTACGAGCAGTACTTC

clone_size: .
cdr3_length: 11
v_call: TRBV12-3/TRBV12-4
j_call: TRBJ2-7
d_call: .
cdr3_aa: CASSNFDEQYF
cdr3_nt: TGTGCCAGCAGCAATTTTGACGAGCAGTACTTC

clone_size: .
cdr3_length: 12
v_call: TRBV18
j_call: TRBJ1-4
d_call: .
cdr3_aa: CASSPNLRGWRF
cdr3_nt: TGTGCCAGCTCACCAAACTTGAGGGGGTGGAGATTT

clone_size: .
cdr3_length: 13
v_call: TRBV28
j_call: TRBJ1-1
d_call: TRBD1
cdr3_aa: CASTGTGYTEAFF
cdr3_nt: TGTGCCAGCACCGGGACAGGGTACACTGAAGCTTTCTTT

clone_size: .
cdr3_length: 15
v_call: TRBV30
j_call: TRBJ1-2
d_call: TRBD1
cdr3_aa: CAWRGTENSNYGYTF
cdr3_nt: TGTGCCTGGAGGGGGACAGAGAATTCTAACTATGGCTACACCTTC

clone_size: .
cdr3_length: 13
v_call: TRBV15
j_call: TRBJ2-1
d_call: .
cdr3_aa: CATSRDGSREQFF
cdr3_nt: TGTGCCACCAGCAGAGATGGGAGCCGTGAGCAGTTCTTC

clone_size: .
cdr3_length: 15
v_call: TRBV18
j_call: TRBJ1-1
d_call: .
cdr3_aa: CASSPPTSGGTEAFF
cdr3_nt: TGTGCCAGCTCACCACCGACCAGCGGGGGCACTGAAGCTTTCTTT

clone_size: .
cdr3_length: 15
v_call: TRBV5-1
j_call: TRBJ2-7
d_call: .
cdr3_aa: CASSLASVVPGEQYF
cdr3_nt: TGCGCCAGCAGCTTGGCTAGTGTCGTGCCGGGCGAGCAGTACTTC

clone_size: once
cdr3_length: 15
v_call: TRBV6-5
j_call: TRBJ2-3
d_call: TRBD2
cdr3_aa: CASRVAGGATDTQYF
cdr3_nt: TGTGCCAGCAGAGTAGCGGGGGGAGCGACAGATACGCAGTATTTT

clone_size: .
cdr3_length: 15
v_call: TRBV5-6
j_call: TRBJ1-4
d_call: .
cdr3_aa: CASSLGQATNEKLFF
cdr3_nt: TGTGCCAGCAGCTTGGGGCAAGCAACTAATGAAAAACTGTTTTTT

clone_size: .
cdr3_length: 13
v_call: TRBV27
j_call: TRBJ1-4
d_call: .
cdr3_aa: CASSPSGFGKLFF
cdr3_nt: TGTGCCAGCAGCCCATCAGGGTTTGGAAAACTGTTTTTT

clone_size: .
cdr3_length: 13
v_call: TRBV30
j_call: TRBJ1-5
d_call: TRBD1
cdr3_aa: CAWSVGTGQPQHF
cdr3_nt: TGTGCCTGGAGTGTTGGGACAGGCCAGCCCCAGCATTTT